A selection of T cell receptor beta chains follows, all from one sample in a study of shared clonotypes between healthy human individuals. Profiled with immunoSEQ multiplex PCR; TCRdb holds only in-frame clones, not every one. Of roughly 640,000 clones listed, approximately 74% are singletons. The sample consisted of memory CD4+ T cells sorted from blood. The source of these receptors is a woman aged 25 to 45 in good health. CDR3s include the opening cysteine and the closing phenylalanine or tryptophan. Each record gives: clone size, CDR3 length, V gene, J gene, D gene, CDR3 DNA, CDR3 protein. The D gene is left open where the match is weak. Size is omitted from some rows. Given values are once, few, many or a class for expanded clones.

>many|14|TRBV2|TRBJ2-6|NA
TGTGCCAGCACCCGAATGTCCGGGGCCAACGTCCTGACTTTC
CASTRMSGANVLTF
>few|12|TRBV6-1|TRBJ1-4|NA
TGTGCCAGCGCCACCCGGCGGGAAAAACTGTTTTTT
CASATRREKLFF
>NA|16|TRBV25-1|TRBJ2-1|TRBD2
TGTGCCAGCATTTCTCCCCTAGCGGGAGTAAACAATGAGCAGTTCTTC
CASISPLAGVNNEQFF
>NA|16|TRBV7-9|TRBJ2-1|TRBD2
TGTGCCAGCAGCTTGGTAGCGGGAGCTCACTACAATGAGCAGTTCTTC
CASSLVAGAHYNEQFF
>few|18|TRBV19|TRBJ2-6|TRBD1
TGTGCCAGTAGTAAGAAGACCGGGACAGACTCTGGGGCCAACGTCCTGACTTTC
CASSKKTGTDSGANVLTF
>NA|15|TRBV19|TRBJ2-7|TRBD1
TGTGCCAGTAGGGAGACCGGGACAGGGTTTCACGAGCAGTACTTC
CASRETGTGFHEQYF
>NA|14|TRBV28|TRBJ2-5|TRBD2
TGTGCCAGCGGGGTAGCGGGAGAGGGGGAGACCCAGTACTTC
CASGVAGEGETQYF
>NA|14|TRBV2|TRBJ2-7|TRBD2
TGTGCCAGCAATCGACTAGCGGGAGGGTACGAGCAGTACTTC
CASNRLAGGYEQYF
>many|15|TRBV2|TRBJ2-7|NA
TGTGCCAGCAGTGCGGGGGCTCACATAACGGGCGAGCAGTACTTC
CASSAGAHITGEQYF
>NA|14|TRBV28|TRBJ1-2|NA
TGTGCCAGCAGTTTATTGTTGGGGGGGGATGGCTACACCTTC
CASSLLLGGDGYTF
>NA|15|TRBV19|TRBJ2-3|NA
TGTGCCAGTAGCCCGGGACCCAGCAGCGCAGATACGCAGTATTTT
CASSPGPSSADTQYF
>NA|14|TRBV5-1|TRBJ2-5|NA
TGCGCCAGCAGCTTGAATTATGGCTGGGAGACCCAGTACTTC
CASSLNYGWETQYF
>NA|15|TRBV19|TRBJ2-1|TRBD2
TGTGCCAGTAGTAGGGCCGGGCAGGGAGGGAATGAGCAGTTCTTC
CASSRAGQGGNEQFF
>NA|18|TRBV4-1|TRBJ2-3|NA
TGCGCCAGCAGCCAAGAGTGGAGGGGGGACCGTATCACAGATACGCAGTATTTT
CASSQEWRGDRITDTQYF
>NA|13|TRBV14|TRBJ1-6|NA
TGTGCCACCCGAGATACGCTCTTCTCACCCCTCCACTTT
CATRDTLFSPLHF
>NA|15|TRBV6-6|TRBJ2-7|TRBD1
TGTGCCAGCAGTTACCGGACAGGGGGTTTCTACGAGCAGTACTTC
CASSYRTGGFYEQYF
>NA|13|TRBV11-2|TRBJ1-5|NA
TGTGCCAGCAGCTTATTTGACGATCAGCCCCAGCATTTT
CASSLFDDQPQHF
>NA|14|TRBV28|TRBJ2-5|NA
TGTGCCAGCAGTCGACCGGACTCGAGGTCCACCCAGTACTTC
CASSRPDSRSTQYF
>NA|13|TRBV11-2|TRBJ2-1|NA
TGTGCCAGCAGCCCTGACTCCTACAATGAGCAGTTCTTC
CASSPDSYNEQFF
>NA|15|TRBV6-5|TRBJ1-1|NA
TGTGCCAGCAGTCGTAACATTGTCATGAACACTGAAGCTTTCTTT
CASSRNIVMNTEAFF
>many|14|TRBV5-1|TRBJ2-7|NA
TGCGCCAGCAGCTCACAGGGGGGGTACTACGAGCAGTACTTC
CASSSQGGYYEQYF
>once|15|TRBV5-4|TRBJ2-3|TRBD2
TGTGCCAGCAGCTCTTGGACTAGCGTAGCAGATACGCAGTATTTT
CASSSWTSVADTQYF
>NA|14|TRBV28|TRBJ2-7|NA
TGTGCCAGCAGTTTGACTACCGCACCCTACGAGCAGTACTTC
CASSLTTAPYEQYF
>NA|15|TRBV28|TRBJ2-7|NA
TGTGCCAGCAGTGAAAAGGGACGGAGCTCCTACGAGCAGTACTTC
CASSEKGRSSYEQYF
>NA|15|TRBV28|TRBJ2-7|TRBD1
TGTGCCAGCAGTGCACCGGACAGGGGCTACTACGAGCAGTACTTC
CASSAPDRGYYEQYF
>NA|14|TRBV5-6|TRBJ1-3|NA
TGTGCCAGCAGCTTTCAGCCCTCTGGAAACACCATATATTTT
CASSFQPSGNTIYF
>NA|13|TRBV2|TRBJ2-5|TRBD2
TGTGCCAGCACCCCCCGGGGGGTAGAGACCCAGTACTTC
CASTPRGVETQYF
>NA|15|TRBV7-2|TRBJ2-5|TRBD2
TGTGCCAGCAGCCAGAGCGGGAGGGCGGGAGAGACCCAGTACTTC
CASSQSGRAGETQYF
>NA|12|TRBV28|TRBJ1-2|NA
TGTGCCAGCAGTAACCTCCTCTCTGGCTACACCTTC
CASSNLLSGYTF
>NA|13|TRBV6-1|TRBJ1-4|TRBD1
TGTGCCAGTCACAGGGGGTTGAATGAAAAACTGTTTTTT
CASHRGLNEKLFF
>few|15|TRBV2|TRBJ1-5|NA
TGTGCCAGCAGTGACGGGCAGAATGGCAATCAGCCCCAGCATTTT
CASSDGQNGNQPQHF
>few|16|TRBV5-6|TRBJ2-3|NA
TGTGCCAGCAGCAGCCGCTCCAGCCGTGGGACAGATACGCAGTATTTT
CASSSRSSRGTDTQYF
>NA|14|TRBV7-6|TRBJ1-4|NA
TGTGCCAGCAGCTTAACAGGGACTAATGAAAAACTGTTTTTT
CASSLTGTNEKLFF
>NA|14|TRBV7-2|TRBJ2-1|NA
TGTGCCAGCAGCAACGGACTCCGAAACAATGAGCAGTTCTTC
CASSNGLRNNEQFF
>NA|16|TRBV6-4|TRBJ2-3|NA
TGTGCCAGCAGTCTAAGATCAGGAGGGGCATCGAATACGCAGTATTTT
CASSLRSGGASNTQYF
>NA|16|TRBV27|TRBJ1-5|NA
TGTGCCAGCAGTTTAGAGGGGCCCACGAGAAATCAGCCCCAGCATTTT
CASSLEGPTRNQPQHF
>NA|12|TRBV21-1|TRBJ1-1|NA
TGTGCCGGTTCCGAAGTTTGTACTGAAGCTTTCTTT
CAGSEVCTEAFF
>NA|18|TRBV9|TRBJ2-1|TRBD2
TGTGCCAGCAGCGTAGTTGGGACTAGCGGGAGGGCCGGTAATGAGCAGTTCTTC
CASSVVGTSGRAGNEQFF
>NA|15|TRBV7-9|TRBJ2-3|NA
TGTGCCAGCAGCTCTACCTACGGATACACAGATACGCAGTATTTT
CASSSTYGYTDTQYF
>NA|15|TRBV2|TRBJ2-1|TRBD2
TGTGCCAGCAGGGCGGGACTAGACGCCCGCAATGAGCAGTTCTTC
CASRAGLDARNEQFF
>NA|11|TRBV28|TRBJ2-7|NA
TGTGCCAGCAGTTTTTTCAACGAGCAGTACTTC
CASSFFNEQYF
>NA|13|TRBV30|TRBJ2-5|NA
TGTGCCTGGAATCGGGGCCTCCAAGAGACCCAGTACTTC
CAWNRGLQETQYF
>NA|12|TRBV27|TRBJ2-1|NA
TGTGCCAGCAGCCCCACCGGGTATGAGCAGTTCTTC
CASSPTGYEQFF
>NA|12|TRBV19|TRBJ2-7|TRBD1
TGTGCCAGTAGTGCGACAGGGTCCGAGCAGTACTTC
CASSATGSEQYF
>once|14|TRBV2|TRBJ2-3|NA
TGTGCCAGCAATCCCGGGGGCAGCACAGATACGCAGTATTTT
CASNPGGSTDTQYF
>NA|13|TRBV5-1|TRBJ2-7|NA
TGCGCCAGCAGAAGGACAGCCGCCTACGAGCAGTACTTC
CASRRTAAYEQYF
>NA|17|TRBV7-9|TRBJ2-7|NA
TGTGCCAGCAGCCCACCTCTTGGGCAGGGAGGTTTCCACGAGCAGTACTTC
CASSPPLGQGGFHEQYF
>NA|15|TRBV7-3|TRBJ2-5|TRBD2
TGTGCCAGCAGCCTCGGACTAGCCGTACAAGAGACCCAGTACTTC
CASSLGLAVQETQYF
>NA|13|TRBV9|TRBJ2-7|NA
TGTGCCAGCAGCGTAGTTACAGCATCCGAGCAGTACTTC
CASSVVTASEQYF
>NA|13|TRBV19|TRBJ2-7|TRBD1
TGTGCCAGTAGTGTCCAGGGGGCTTACGAGCAGTACTTC
CASSVQGAYEQYF
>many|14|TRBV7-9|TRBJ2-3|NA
TGTGCCAGCAGCTTAGAAGGGCCAACGAGGACGCAGTATTTT
CASSLEGPTRTQYF
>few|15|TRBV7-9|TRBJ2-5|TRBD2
TGTGCCAGCAGCTCGGGACTAGCGGGTATAGAGACCCAGTACTTC
CASSSGLAGIETQYF
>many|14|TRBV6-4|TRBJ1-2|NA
TGTGCCAGCAGTGCACAGGGAGGGATAGATGGCTACACCTTC
CASSAQGGIDGYTF
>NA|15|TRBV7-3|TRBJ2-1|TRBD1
TGTGCCAGCAGCCCCAGGGACAGGGGGAAGCATGAGCAGTTCTTC
CASSPRDRGKHEQFF
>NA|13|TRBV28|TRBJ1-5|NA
TGTGCCAGCAGCTCGGACAGAAATCAGCCCCAGCATTTT
CASSSDRNQPQHF